The 10 T cell receptor beta chains below all came from one sample that was sequenced in a study of blood T cells in healthy people across ages. Primers used in a second PCR of roughly 7 to 12 cycles were a sample-barcoded 5' primer and a J-beta primer mix. TCRdb analysed the 5' RACE reads with MiXCR anew, one entry per CDR3 protein. The sample lists roughly 1,800,000 distinct CDR3 sequences, 49% occurring once. The sequencing sample was made of blood. These receptors came from a woman aged 40-49 years in good health.

The V call is TRBV28, the J call TRBJ2-7, with D possibly being TRBD1 (6 bases). The germline V gene encodes CDR1 MDHEN and CDR2 SYDVKM. Trimming shortened V by 6 bases and J by 3 bases, and 12 bases separated the two germline ends. The CDR3 runs to 13 residues. CDR3 region: CASRGGPFYEQYF. The DNA of the CDR3 is TGTGCCAGCAGAGGGGGACCGTTCTACGAGCAGTACTTC. Full variable domain (remainder filled in from reference TRBV28 and TRBJ2-7): DVKVTQSSRYLVKRTGEKVFLECVQDMDHENMFWYRQDPGLGLRLIYFSYDVKMKEKGDIPEGYSVSREKKERFSLILESASTNQTSMYLCASRGGPFYEQYFGPGTRLTVT.

The chain recombines TRBV7-2 with TRBJ2-7; D unresolved. V shed 1 base and J shed 10 bases, with 17 bases lying between them. The CDR3 runs to 14 residues. CDR1 and CDR2 (germline): SGHTA, FQGNSA. The CDR3 loop reads CASSLELALGDQYF. The DNA for the CDR3 is TGTGCCAGCAGCTTAGAGTTGGCTTTGGGTGACCAGTACTTC.

This chain joins TRBV27 and TRBJ2-5; D is unclear. CDR1 and CDR2 (germline): MNHEY, SMNVEV (reference sequence). The CDR3 runs to 16 residues. The ends were cut back, 2 bases at V and 1 base at J, with 14 bases in the middle. The CDR3 region has the DNA TGTGCCAGCAGTTTAAAGGCAAAGAAGGGCCAAGAGACCCAGTACTTC. It is translated as CASSLKAKKGQETQYF.

This CDR3 reads CASSGKDRQYF. The CDR3 DNA sequence: TGCGCCAGCAGTGGGAAAGATAGGCAGTACTTC. The chain combines TRBV10-1 with TRBJ2-4, with D unclear. The CDR3 loop spans 11 amino acids. Trimming took off 4 bases at V and 13 bases at J, with 11 bases between the two ends. From germline, CDR1 is WNHNN and CDR2 SYGVQD (reference sequence).

The chain has TRBV6-1 and TRBJ2-3; 9 nucleotides align to TRBD2. Germline V gene lookup returns CDR1 MNHNS and CDR2 SASEGT. The CDR3 runs 16 residues. V was clipped by 8 bases and J by 1 base; unmatched bases: 10. The DNA of the CDR3 is TGTGCCAGCCGGATGCTTGCTAGCGGGGGCACAGATACGCAGTATTTT. It is translated as CASRMLASGGTDTQYF.

This rearrangement joins TRBV5-1 to TRBJ2-5, with no clear D. Germline CDR1 reads SGHRS; CDR2 reads YFSETQ. The CDR3 has 14 amino acids. The V end lost 3 bases, the J end lost 4 bases, and 13 bases lay between the germline ends. CDR3 amino acids: CASSSGQIRETQYF. The CDR3 nucleotides are TGCGCCAGCAGCTCGGGCCAAATCCGAGAGACCCAGTACTTC.

In its sample, this clonotype was seen once. V usage is TRBV29-1 and J usage is TRBJ1-1, with 7 bases lining up with TRBD1. CDR1 is SQVTM and CDR2 is ANQGSEA in the germline V gene. The CDR3 sequence is 13 residues long. Trimming removed 1 base from V and 10 bases from J; junction bases left unmatched: 9. The CDR3 loop reads CSVEGQGGRGAFF. The CDR3 region has the DNA TGCAGCGTTGAAGGGCAGGGGGGGAGAGGAGCTTTCTTT.

V and J are TRBV4-1 and TRBJ2-7; weak D call: TRBD1 (6 bases). Deletions cut 4 bases from V and 2 bases from J, with 15 bases between. The CDR3 covers 15 residues. The V gene's germline CDR1 is MGHRA and CDR2 YSYEKL. The CDR3 DNA follows: TGCGCCAGCAGCCCTGGACCTACAGGGCCCTACGAGCAGTACTTC. It translates to CASSPGPTGPYEQYF.

This clonotype was recorded once. The V call is TRBV9, the J call TRBJ2-7; 8 nucleotides agree with TRBD1. Germline CDR1 and CDR2: SGDLS and YYNGEE. This CDR3 has 15 amino acids. V was pared by 4 bases and J by 7 bases, with 13 bases of the junction left unmatched. The CDR3 is CASSPPTGDGVEQYF. The CDR3 DNA reads as TGTGCCAGCAGCCCCCCGACAGGGGACGGGGTTGAGCAGTACTTC.

This clonotype was counted only a few times. The CDR3 protein is CASSLYGGGAYNEQFF. The CDR3 DNA reads as TGTGCCAGCAGTTTATATGGGGGGGGGGCCTACAATGAGCAGTTCTTC. The gene calls are TRBV28 and TRBJ2-1; 7 bases fit TRBD2. The CDR3 is made up of 16 amino acids. V shed 1 base, J shed 2 bases, and the junction held 5 bases outside the gene matches. Germline values: CDR1 MDHEN, CDR2 SYDVKM.